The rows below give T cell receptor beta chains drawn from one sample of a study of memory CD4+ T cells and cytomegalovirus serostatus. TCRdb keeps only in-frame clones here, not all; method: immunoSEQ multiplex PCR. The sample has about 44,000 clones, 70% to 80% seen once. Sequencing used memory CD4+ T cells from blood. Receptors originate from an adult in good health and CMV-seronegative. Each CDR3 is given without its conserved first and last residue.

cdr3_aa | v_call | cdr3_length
SASGRTEQF | TRBV20-1 | 9
ASSPNRGLAGDEQY | TRBV11-2 | 14
SVQTVNTEAF | TRBV29-1 | 10
ASSRFGTLNEKLF | TRBV27 | 13
ASSLTENIAGIAYEQY | TRBV5-1 | 16
ASSSERNQPQH | TRBV18 | 11
ASSEEGGNSPQH | TRBV6-1 | 12
ASSLEGLAGGSYNEQF | TRBV5-6 | 16
ASSEWGGAAEQF | TRBV2 | 12
SIPGCFSGNTIY | TRBV29-1 | 12
ASSIGEGTGYT | TRBV19 | 11
ASSLSSDTQY | TRBV5-4 | 10
ASTFTGTPHYGYT | TRBV19 | 13
ATSKSNYGYT | TRBV15 | 10
ASSYGGGGNYGYT | TRBV6-6 | 13
ASRHDRRPDTQY | TRBV12-2 | 12
ASSPLRGVTEAF | TRBV27 | 12
ASSLPDIKGETQY | TRBV28 | 13
ATSRGTVKDTQY | TRBV15 | 12
ASMTSGITYEQY | TRBV10-3 | 12
ASSYSGQTYEQY | TRBV6-5 | 12
ASSFVTGAGEQY | TRBV5-8 | 12
ASSLTDTEAF | TRBV7-9 | 10
ASSQGGVSGNTIY | TRBV7-2 | 13
ASSTQGYTEAF | TRBV4-1 | 11
ASSWTDRRGDTEAF | TRBV6-5 | 14
ASRDLSDEQF | TRBV2 | 10
ASGRLRTEAF | TRBV12-5 | 10
AISEKASGIDTQY | TRBV10-3 | 13
ASSPRQGQAYGYT | TRBV7-2 | 13
ASKATGGYGYT | TRBV19 | 11
ASSPLVQRNSGNTIY | TRBV18 | 15
ASSAGQRDGYT | TRBV2 | 11
SAREGRHTEAF | TRBV29-1 | 11
ASSLVRFYGYT | TRBV7-9 | 11
TSGVGGYT | TRBV6-1 | 8
ASSSPPGTPNTEAF | TRBV19 | 14
ASSPWYVQY | TRBV6-5 | 9
ASSARKDRGQPQH | TRBV19 | 13
ASSRASGRSRDTQY | TRBV7-6 | 14
SARGKSEQY | TRBV20-1 | 9
ASSEGRLLSYEQY | TRBV2 | 13
ASSIGYSSSYNEQF | TRBV19 | 14
ASSEGGQGRLYGYT | TRBV19 | 14
ASSEYWASQGGTGELF | TRBV25-1 | 16
ASSLTWWDTQY | TRBV7-2 | 11
ASSFSPINQPQH | TRBV5-6 | 12
ASSEGSLGGNTIY | TRBV28 | 13
ASSQVYQSGQPQH | TRBV4-3 | 13
ASSWPGQGKEDGYT | TRBV5-4 | 14
AWSVNQQVAYGYT | TRBV30 | 13
ASSRQALNQPQH | TRBV7-2 | 12
ASSPGEGDRGNTGELF | TRBV4-1 | 16
ASSRWTGDGETQY | TRBV6-6 | 13
ASSEGRQETQY | TRBV18 | 11
SVEDPGRNNEQF | TRBV29-1 | 12
ASSTGGVSYNEQF | TRBV9 | 13
ASSLDAMSTY | TRBV7-2 | 10
ASSLPRWSGSYNEQF | TRBV5-4 | 15
ASSYSSGLGEKLF | TRBV6-5 | 13